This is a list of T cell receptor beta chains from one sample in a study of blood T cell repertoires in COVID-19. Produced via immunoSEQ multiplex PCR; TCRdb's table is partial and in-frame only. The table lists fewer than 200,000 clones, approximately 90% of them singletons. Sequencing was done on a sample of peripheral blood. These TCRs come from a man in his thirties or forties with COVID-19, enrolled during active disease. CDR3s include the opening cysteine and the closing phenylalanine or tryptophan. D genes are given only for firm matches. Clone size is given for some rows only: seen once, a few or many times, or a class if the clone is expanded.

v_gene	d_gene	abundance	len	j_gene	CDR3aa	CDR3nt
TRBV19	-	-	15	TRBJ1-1	CASSIGGGADTEAFF	TGTGCCAGTAGTATAGGGGGGGGCGCGGACACTGAAGCTTTCTTT
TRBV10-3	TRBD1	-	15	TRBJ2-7	CAISGQGQGAYEQYF	TGTGCCATCAGTGGACAGGGACAGGGAGCTTACGAGCAGTACTTC
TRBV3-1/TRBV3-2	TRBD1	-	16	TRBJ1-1	CASSQDGGTGDTEAFF	TGTGCCAGCAGCCAAGACGGCGGGACAGGGGACACTGAAGCTTTCTTT
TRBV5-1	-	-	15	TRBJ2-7	CASSLHRDMIYEQYF	TGCGCCAGCAGCTTGCACCGGGACATGATATACGAGCAGTACTTC
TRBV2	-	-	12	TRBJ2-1	CASSALDSLQFF	TGTGCCAGCAGTGCTCTGGACTCACTGCAGTTCTTC
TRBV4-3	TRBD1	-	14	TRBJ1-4	CASSPTGTGGKLFF	TGCGCCAGCAGCCCGACCGGGACAGGTGGAAAACTGTTTTTT
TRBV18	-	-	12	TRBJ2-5	CASSLFQETQYF	TGTGCCAGCTCACTCTTCCAAGAGACCCAGTACTTC
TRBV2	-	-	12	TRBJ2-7	CASRIFYYEQYF	TGTGCCAGCAGGATCTTCTATTACGAGCAGTACTTC
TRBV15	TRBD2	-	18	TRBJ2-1	CATSRASGPPSSYNEQFF	TGTGCCACCAGCAGAGCTAGCGGGCCCCCGAGCTCCTACAATGAGCAGTTCTTC
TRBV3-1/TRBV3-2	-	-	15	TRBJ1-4	CASSRLQARNEKLFF	TGTGCCAGCAGCCGCCTACAGGCGCGGAATGAAAAACTGTTTTTT
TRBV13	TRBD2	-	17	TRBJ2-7	CASSLESPSGGSYEQYF	TGTGCCAGCAGCTTAGAATCCCCTAGCGGGGGGTCCTACGAGCAGTACTTC
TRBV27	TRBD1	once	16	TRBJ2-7	CASSWGQESVSYEQYF	TGTGCCAGCAGTTGGGGACAGGAATCCGTCTCCTACGAGCAGTACTTC
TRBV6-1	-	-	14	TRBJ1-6	CASSEMYTNSPLHF	TGTGCCAGCAGTGAAATGTATACAAATTCACCCCTCCACTTT
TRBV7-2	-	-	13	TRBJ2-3	CASSLDRENTQYF	TGTGCCAGCAGCTTAGACCGGGAGAATACGCAGTATTTT
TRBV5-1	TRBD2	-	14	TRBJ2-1	CASSPSASGGEQFF	TGCGCCAGCAGCCCCTCCGCTAGCGGGGGTGAGCAGTTCTTC
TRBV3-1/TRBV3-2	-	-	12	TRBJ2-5	CASSLEGGTTYF	TGTGCCAGCAGCCTTGAGGGGGGGACTACCTACTTC
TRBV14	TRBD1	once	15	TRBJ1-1	CASSLQGALNTEAFF	TGTGCCAGCAGCCTGCAGGGGGCGTTGAACACTGAAGCTTTCTTT
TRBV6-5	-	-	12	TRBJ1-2	CASSSGNYGYTF	TGTGCCAGCAGTTCCGGGAACTATGGCTACACCTTC
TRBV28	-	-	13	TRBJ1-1	CASSLPDKTEAFF	TGTGCCAGCAGTTTACCCGACAAAACTGAAGCTTTCTTT
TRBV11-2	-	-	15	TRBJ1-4	CASSLVQGRGEKLFF	TGTGCCAGCAGCTTAGTTCAGGGGAGGGGTGAAAAACTGTTTTTT
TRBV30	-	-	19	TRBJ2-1	CAWSSLLAPSSNSYNEQFF	TGTGCCTGGAGTTCACTCCTAGCGCCAAGTTCCAACTCCTACAATGAGCAGTTCTTC
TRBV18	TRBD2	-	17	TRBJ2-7	CASSPPTSGSIVIGQYF	TGTGCCAGCTCACCTCCGACTAGCGGGAGTATAGTAATCGGGCAGTACTTC
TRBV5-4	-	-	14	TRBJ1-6	CASSRDISPTPLHF	TGTGCCAGCAGTAGGGACATTTCCCCAACACCCCTCCACTTT
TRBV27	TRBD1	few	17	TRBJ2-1	CASSSHLDRDGIDEQFF	TGTGCCAGCAGTTCACATCTGGACAGGGATGGTATAGATGAGCAGTTCTTC
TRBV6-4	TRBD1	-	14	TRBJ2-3	CASSRTGQTDTQYF	TGTGCCAGCAGCCGGACAGGGCAAACAGATACGCAGTATTTT
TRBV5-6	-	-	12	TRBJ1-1	CASSLGRTEAFF	TGTGCCAGCAGCTTGGGGCGGACTGAAGCTTTCTTT
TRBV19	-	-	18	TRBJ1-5	CASSIDATGRGGNQPQHF	TGTGCCAGTAGTATAGATGCAACAGGGCGAGGGGGCAATCAGCCCCAGCATTTT
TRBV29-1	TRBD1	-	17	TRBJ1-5	CSVSDRAGGNSNQPQHF	TGCAGCGTCTCGGACAGGGCCGGAGGGAATAGCAATCAGCCCCAGCATTTT
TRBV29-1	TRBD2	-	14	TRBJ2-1	CSVVGGGSVDEQFF	TGCAGCGTTGTAGGCGGGGGGTCCGTAGATGAGCAGTTCTTC
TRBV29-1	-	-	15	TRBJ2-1	CSVGAPGSIYNEQFF	TGCAGCGTTGGTGCTCCGGGATCTATCTACAATGAGCAGTTCTTC
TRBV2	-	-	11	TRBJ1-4	CASRSDEKLFF	TGTGCCAGCAGGTCCGATGAAAAACTGTTTTTT
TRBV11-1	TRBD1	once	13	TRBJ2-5	CASSLDRGETQYF	TGTGCCAGCAGCTTAGACAGGGGAGAGACCCAGTACTTC
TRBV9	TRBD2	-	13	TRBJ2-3	CASTLADTDTQYF	TGTGCCAGCACCCTAGCGGACACAGATACGCAGTATTTT
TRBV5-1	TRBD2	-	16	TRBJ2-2	CASSLLAGDNTGELFF	TGCGCCAGCAGCTTACTAGCGGGAGATAACACCGGGGAGCTGTTTTTT
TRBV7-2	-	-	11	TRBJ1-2	CASDPGGGPTF	TGTGCCAGCGACCCGGGAGGAGGACCCACCTTC
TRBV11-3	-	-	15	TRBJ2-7	CASSPQGADLREQYF	TGTGCCAGCAGCCCCCAGGGCGCAGACCTTAGGGAGCAGTACTTC
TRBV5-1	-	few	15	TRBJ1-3	CASSLTGDSGNTIYF	TGCGCCAGCAGCTTGACAGGAGACTCTGGAAACACCATATATTTT
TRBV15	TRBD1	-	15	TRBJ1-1	CATRGQGVRDTEAFF	TGTGCCACCAGGGGACAGGGGGTGAGGGACACTGAAGCTTTCTTT
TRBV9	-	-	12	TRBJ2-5	CASSVRGETQYF	TGTGCCAGCAGCGTACGAGGGGAGACCCAGTACTTC
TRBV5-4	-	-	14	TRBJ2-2	CASSPGTVTGELFF	TGTGCCAGCAGCCCGGGGACTGTTACCGGGGAGCTGTTTTTT
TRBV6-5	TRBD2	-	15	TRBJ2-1	CASSLAGQPYNEQFF	TGTGCCAGCAGTCTAGCGGGGCAACCCTACAATGAGCAGTTCTTC